The rows below give T cell receptor beta chains drawn from one sample of a study of identical twins. TCRdb called the 5' RACE reads again in MiXCR, with one record for every CDR3 protein. Among under 450,000 distinct CDR3 sequences listed, approximately 17% were seen once. What was sequenced was naive T cells sorted from blood. The receptors were gathered from a man aged 45-65 years in good health. Both conserved end residues are part of each CDR3. D genes are given only for firm matches. Only part of the rows carry a size: once, few, many, or a class if the clone is expanded.

>16|TRBJ2-7|TRBV6-1|TRBD2|few
CASSEMRTSGAYEQYF
TGTGCCAGCAGTGAAATGCGAACTAGCGGGGCGTACGAGCAGTACTTC
>14|TRBJ2-3|TRBV3-1|.|many
CASSPPGTTDTQYF
TGTGCCAGCAGTCCGCCGGGGACCACGGATACGCAGTATTTT
>13|TRBJ2-5|TRBV20-1|TRBD2|.
CSAGTLAGETQYF
TGCAGTGCTGGGACCCTAGCGGGAGAGACCCAGTACTTC
>17|TRBJ1-5|TRBV4-2|.|many
CASSQEELLRGNQPQHF
TGTGCCAGCAGCCAAGAGGAGCTTCTGAGGGGCAATCAGCCCCAGCATTTT
>15|TRBJ1-3|TRBV6-1|TRBD1|few
CASRTTGGGGNTIYF
TGTGCCAGCAGAACAACAGGGGGAGGAGGAAACACCATATATTTT
>15|TRBJ2-7|TRBV18|.|.
CASSPGVWGTYEQYF
TGTGCCAGCTCACCAGGCGTCTGGGGTACCTACGAGCAGTACTTC
>13|TRBJ2-5|TRBV5-1|.|.
CASSFVQKETQYF
TGCGCCAGCAGCTTTGTCCAGAAAGAGACCCAGTACTTC
>14|TRBJ2-5|TRBV20-1|.|.
CSAESLGQVETQYF
TGCAGTGCTGAGTCCCTGGGGCAGGTCGAGACCCAGTACTTC
>16|TRBJ2-1|TRBV2|.|few
CASSPSGIGGRDEQFF
TGTGCCAGCAGCCCTTCTGGAATTGGGGGGCGCGATGAGCAGTTCTTC
>14|TRBJ2-1|TRBV29-1|TRBD1|.
CSVDPRGLNNEQFF
TGCAGCGTTGACCCCAGGGGGCTGAACAATGAGCAGTTCTTC
>15|TRBJ2-1|TRBV27|.|few
CASSLQTVLNSEQFF
TGTGCCAGCAGTCTTCAGACAGTTCTTAATAGTGAGCAGTTCTTC
>12|TRBJ2-5|TRBV6-5|.|.
CASSHLQETQYF
TGTGCCAGCAGTCACCTCCAAGAGACCCAGTACTTC
>14|TRBJ2-5|TRBV18|TRBD1|few
CASSQTGKGETQYF
TGTGCCAGCTCCCAGACAGGGAAGGGAGAGACCCAGTACTTC
>15|TRBJ2-7|TRBV28|.|.
CASSLFAQGYYEQYF
TGTGCCAGCAGTTTATTTGCTCAGGGTTACTACGAGCAGTACTTC
>15|TRBJ2-2|TRBV4-3|TRBD2|many
CASSQEWRGLGELFF
TGCGCCAGCAGCCAAGAATGGCGGGGGTTGGGGGAGCTGTTTTTT
>15|TRBJ1-1|TRBV13|.|many
CASSPPPRENTEAFF
TGTGCCAGCAGCCCCCCGCCCAGGGAGAACACTGAAGCTTTCTTT
>15|TRBJ2-7|TRBV5-1|TRBD2|.
CASSNAGTSGYEQYF
TGCGCCAGCAGCAACGCCGGGACTAGCGGCTACGAGCAGTACTTC
>15|TRBJ2-1|TRBV3-1|.|once
CASSQEGSRGNEQFF
TGTGCCAGCAGCCAAGAAGGGAGTAGGGGCAATGAGCAGTTCTTC
>15|TRBJ1-2|TRBV5-5|TRBD1|many
CASRPPGQGNYGYTF
TGTGCCAGCAGACCTCCGGGACAGGGAAACTATGGCTACACCTTC
>18|TRBJ2-2|TRBV5-1|.|.
CASSLAGNPRVNTGELFF
TGCGCCAGCAGCTTGGCCGGCAACCCTCGGGTCAACACCGGGGAGCTGTTTTTT
>15|TRBJ1-6|TRBV15|TRBD1|few
CATEDRGTYNSPLHF
TGTGCCACCGAAGACAGGGGGACCTATAATTCACCCCTCCACTTT
>14|TRBJ2-3|TRBV5-1|TRBD1|many
CASSWDRGTDTQYF
TGCGCCAGCAGCTGGGACAGGGGCACAGATACGCAGTATTTT
>14|TRBJ2-5|TRBV12-3/TRBV12-4|.|.
CASSRRGLQETQYF
TGTGCCAGCAGTAGGCGGGGGCTCCAAGAGACCCAGTACTTC
>14|TRBJ2-1|TRBV6-2/TRBV6-3|TRBD2|.
CASNLAGPYNEQFF
TGTGCCAGCAACCTAGCGGGACCTTACAATGAGCAGTTCTTC
>15|TRBJ2-2|TRBV12-3/TRBV12-4|TRBD1|many
CASSWRQGATGELFF
TGTGCCAGCAGTTGGCGACAGGGGGCTACCGGGGAGCTGTTTTTT
>14|TRBJ2-1|TRBV5-1|TRBD1|few
CATATGGYEGEQFF
TGCGCCACCGCGACAGGGGGTTATGAGGGTGAGCAGTTCTTC
>15|TRBJ2-5|TRBV9|.|few
CASSVSVRGGETQYF
TGTGCCAGCAGCGTTAGCGTCAGAGGGGGGGAGACCCAGTACTTC
>15|TRBJ2-7|TRBV5-4|.|many
CASSPGSPGDHEQYF
TGTGCCAGCAGCCCTGGCTCTCCGGGAGACCACGAGCAGTACTTC
>15|TRBJ2-5|TRBV15|.|.
CATSPQGFQGETQYF
TGTGCCACCAGCCCCCAGGGTTTCCAGGGGGAGACCCAGTACTTC
>13|TRBJ1-1|TRBV28|TRBD1|few
CASSSTGRTEAFF
TGTGCCAGCAGTTCGACAGGGAGGACTGAAGCTTTCTTT
>14|TRBJ2-5|TRBV15|.|few
CATSTKTVQETQYF
TGTGCCACCAGCACTAAGACGGTCCAAGAGACCCAGTACTTC
>15|TRBJ2-1|TRBV12-3/TRBV12-4|.|many
CASSLLTGPHNEQFF
TGTGCCAGCAGTTTATTAACGGGGCCCCACAATGAGCAGTTCTTC
>16|TRBJ1-6|TRBV7-6|.|few
CASSEGSGVDNSPLHF
TGTGCCAGCAGCGAGGGATCGGGGGTTGATAATTCACCCCTCCACTTT
>15|TRBJ2-1|TRBV4-3|.|many
CASSQTTRRSDEQFF
TGCGCCAGCAGCCAAACTACACGACGAAGTGATGAGCAGTTCTTC
>19|TRBJ2-1|TRBV5-1|TRBD2|many
CASSHRGGLAGGAYNEQFF
TGCGCCAGCAGCCACAGGGGGGGACTAGCGGGAGGGGCCTACAATGAGCAGTTCTTC
>16|TRBJ2-5|TRBV9|TRBD1|.
CASSVAQGGVGETQYF
TGTGCCAGCAGCGTAGCACAGGGGGGTGTAGGAGAGACCCAGTACTTC
>15|TRBJ2-7|TRBV12-3/TRBV12-4|TRBD2|many
CASSLFSGGPYEQYF
TGTGCCAGCAGTTTATTCAGCGGGGGTCCCTACGAGCAGTACTTC
>16|TRBJ2-5|TRBV7-6|TRBD2|.
CASSPLAGGRWETQYF
TGTGCCAGCAGTCCTTTAGCGGGAGGTCGGTGGGAGACCCAGTACTTC
>16|TRBJ2-7|TRBV10-3|.|few
CAISDGGQRGGYEQYF
TGTGCCATCAGTGATGGCGGACAGAGAGGGGGTTACGAGCAGTACTTC
>16|TRBJ2-7|TRBV6-2/TRBV6-3|.|.
CASSYFGSLKSYEQYF
TGTGCCAGCAGTTACTTTGGCAGCCTCAAAAGTTACGAGCAGTACTTC
>14|TRBJ2-1|TRBV12-3/TRBV12-4|TRBD2|many
CASKSGSRNNEQFF
TGTGCCAGCAAAAGCGGGAGTAGGAACAATGAGCAGTTCTTC
>16|TRBJ1-3|TRBV6-5|.|.
CASSYSSVNSGNTIYF
TGTGCCAGCAGTTACTCGTCTGTGAACTCTGGAAACACCATATATTTT
>13|TRBJ2-5|TRBV7-2|.|.
CASSPPPLGAQYF
TGTGCCAGCAGCCCCCCCCCCCTCGGGGCCCAGTACTTC
>18|TRBJ2-2|TRBV4-1|TRBD2|many
CASSQVTSGASRTGELFF
TGCGCCAGCAGCCAAGTGACTAGCGGGGCTTCCAGGACCGGGGAGCTGTTTTTT
>13|TRBJ2-1|TRBV6-2/TRBV6-3|.|many
CASSYQDYNEQFF
TGTGCCAGCAGTTATCAGGACTACAATGAGCAGTTCTTC
>16|TRBJ2-1|TRBV18|.|few
CASSLGERISYNEQFF
TGTGCCAGCTCACTCGGGGAGCGGATCTCCTACAATGAGCAGTTCTTC